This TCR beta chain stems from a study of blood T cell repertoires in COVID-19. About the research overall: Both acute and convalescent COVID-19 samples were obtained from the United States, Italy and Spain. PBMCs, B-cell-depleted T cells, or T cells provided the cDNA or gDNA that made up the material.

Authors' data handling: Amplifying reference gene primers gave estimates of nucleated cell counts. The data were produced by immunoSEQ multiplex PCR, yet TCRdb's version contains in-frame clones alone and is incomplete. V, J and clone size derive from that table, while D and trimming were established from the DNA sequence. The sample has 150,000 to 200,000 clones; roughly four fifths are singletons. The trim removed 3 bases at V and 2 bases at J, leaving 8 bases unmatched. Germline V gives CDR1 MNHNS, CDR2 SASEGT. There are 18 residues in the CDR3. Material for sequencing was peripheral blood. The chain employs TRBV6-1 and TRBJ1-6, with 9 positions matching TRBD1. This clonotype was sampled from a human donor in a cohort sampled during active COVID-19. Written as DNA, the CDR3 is TGTGCCAGCAGTGATCGGACAGGGGCGAGCCCCTATAATTCACCCCTCCACTTT. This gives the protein CASSDRTGASPYNSPLHF.